These 6 T cell receptor beta chains came from one sample sequenced in a study of regulatory T cells in long-lasting Graves disease. Assembly of TCR beta libraries relied on iRepertoire HTBI primers together with Arm-PCR of CDR3 regions. TCRdb used MiXCR to reprocess the multiplex PCR reads, holding one entry per CDR3 protein. There are some 450,000 distinct CDR3 sequences in the sample; roughly 15% occur only once, and about 10% lies in the top ten. The sample's time point: newly diagnosed GD, antithyroid drugs for less than 3 months. PBMC RNA was the source of the TCR library. The data also belong to a second study, concerning T cells in Graves' hyperthyroidism and ophthalmopathy.

The sample here was peripheral blood mononuclear cells (PBMCs), taken at new diagnosis, from a patient treated with antithyroid drugs. Every receptor here comes from a woman aged 25 to 45 with Graves disease.

This clonotype was observed a handful of times. The CDR3, as DNA: TGCAGTGCCCCAGGGGGACCGGACAGGGAAAAACTGTTTTTT. It yields the protein CSAPGGPDREKLFF. V and J are TRBV20-1 and TRBJ1-4, with 7 bases fitting TRBD1. The CDR3 totals 14 residues. J was trimmed by 8 bases and V by 6 bases; bases with no gene match: 12. The germline gives CDR1 DFQATT, CDR2 SNEGSKA (reference sequence).

This clonotype was seen only a few times. This rearrangement joins TRBV4-3 to TRBJ2-3; D might be TRBD2 (5 bases). This CDR3 has 14 residues. Germline-derived CDR1 and CDR2 are LGHNA and YSLEER. V dropped 3 bases and J dropped 6 bases, with 13 bases sitting between them. This chain's CDR3 is CASSHGLGFDTQYF. CDR3 nucleotides: TGCGCCAGCAGCCACGGACTGGGGTTCGATACGCAGTATTTT.

The table lists this clonotype with many counts. This sequence joins TRBV28 and TRBJ2-7, with 7 nucleotides matching TRBD2. Germline lookup yields CDR1 MDHEN and CDR2 SYDVKM. After removal of 6 bases from V and 3 bases from J, the junction contained 8 bases not matched to a gene. CDR3 length: 14 residues. The DNA for the CDR3 is TGTGCCAGCAGCACGAGCGGGACTAACTACGAGCAGTACTTC. Translated, it gives CASSTSGTNYEQYF.

This clonotype came up a few times. The V call is TRBV6-9, the J call TRBJ1-5; possibly TRBD1 for D (5 bases). This CDR3 is 17 amino acids long. The V gene's germline CDR1 is MNHGY and CDR2 SVAAGI. Trimming took 4 bases from V and 1 from J, leaving 17 bases between them. CDR3 residues: CASSFSLQGLSNQPQHF. CDR3 in DNA: TGTGCCAGCAGTTTCTCGCTCCAGGGATTGAGCAATCAGCCCCAGCATTTT.

V gene TRBV29-1 combines with J gene TRBJ1-3, with 7 bases matching TRBD1. Germline values: CDR1 SQVTM, CDR2 ANQGSEA. Germline trimming cut 6 bases from V and 0 bases from J; bases unmatched to any gene: 5. The CDR3 totals 14 residues. The CDR3 DNA reads TGCAGCGTACTGGACAGGTTCTCTGGAAACACCATATATTTT. This translates into CSVLDRFSGNTIYF.

This clonotype was seen more than once but under ten times. This chain links TRBV7-9 with TRBJ2-3, with 12 bases lining up with TRBD2. This CDR3 contains 16 residues. V gave up 3 bases and J gave up 2 bases; unmatched junction bases: 3. CDR1 is SEHNR, CDR2 FQNEAQ, per germline (reference sequence). The DNA of the CDR3 is TGTGCCAGCAGCTTGACTAGCGGGAGTAACACAGATACGCAGTATTTT. It yields the protein CASSLTSGSNTDTQYF. Using reference TRBV7-9 and TRBJ2-3 for the parts outside the CDR3, the full variable domain is DTGVSQNPRHKITKRGQNVTFRCDPISEHNRLYWYRQTLGQGPEFLTYFQNEAQLEKSRLLSDRFSAERPKGSFSTLEIQRTEQGDSAMYLCASSLTSGSNTDTQYFGPGTRLTVL.